These 14 T cell receptor beta chains were all obtained from the same sample, sequenced in a study of spatial heterogeneity in lung cancer. Indicated time point: sample taken at primary tumor resection. From the 5' RACE reads, TCRdb called clonotypes with MiXCR, one entry per CDR3 protein. The table has some 100,000 distinct CDR3 sequences, roughly 12% seen once. The source was PBMCs, collected at surgery. The receptors were gathered from a male donor with early-stage non-small cell lung cancer.

In this sample, this clonotype turned up a few times. This chain joins TRBV5-1 and TRBJ2-1; the match to TRBD1 covers 8 bases. The length of the CDR3 is 16 residues. Germline V CDR1 and CDR2: SGHRS, YFSETQ. After removal of 4 bases from V and 4 bases from J, the junction contained 10 bases not matched to a gene. The chain's CDR3 is CASSLSTGAFYNEQFF. CDR3 in DNA: TGCGCCAGCAGCCTCTCGACAGGGGCCTTTTACAATGAGCAGTTCTTC.

This sequence joins TRBV6-6 and TRBJ1-1; 8 positions match TRBD1. V gave up 9 bases and J gave up 1 base; unmatched junction bases: 1. CDR3 size: 12 residues. Germline CDR1 MNHNY, CDR2 SVGAGI (reference sequence). In nucleotides, the CDR3 is TGTGCCAGTGGGACAGGGAACACTGAAGCTTTCTTT. Its protein product is CASGTGNTEAFF.

This chain links TRBV29-1 with TRBJ1-2; D not resolved. The CDR3 has 14 residues. V lost 5 bases to trimming and J lost 8 bases, with 21 bases between them. Germline-derived CDR1 and CDR2 are SQVTM and ANQGSEA. CDR3: CSVTLVGPRGGYTF. In DNA, the CDR3 is TGCAGCGTTACTTTGGTCGGCCCCAGAGGGGGCTACACCTTC.

The CDR3 DNA sequence: TGTGCCAGCAGTCCCCCGGGACAGATGGGTTCACCCCTCCACTTT. This gives the protein CASSPPGQMGSPLHF. The chain has TRBV27 and TRBJ1-6; 7 nucleotides align to TRBD1. Germline lookup yields CDR1 MNHEY and CDR2 SMNVEV (reference sequence). The CDR3 runs 15 residues. After removal of 5 bases from V and 9 bases from J, the junction contained 10 bases not matched to a gene.

For the CDR3, the DNA is TGTGCCAGCAGTTTCGGCCTAGCGGGAGTGGCGCAGTATTTT. Protein product: CASSFGLAGVAQYF. The V gene is TRBV27, the J gene TRBJ2-3; TRBD2 aligns across 10 bases. Germline loops: CDR1 MNHEY, CDR2 SMNVEV (reference sequence). The CDR3 length is 14 residues. V was clipped by 3 bases and J by 10 bases; unmatched bases: 7.

This clonotype has just a few counts. The rearrangement joins TRBV11-2 to TRBJ2-3, with 12 bases matching TRBD2. The CDR3 contains 17 residues. V trimming: 5 bases; J trimming: 3 bases; junction bases outside the gene matches: 9. Germline V gene lookup returns CDR1 SGHAT and CDR2 FQNNGV. CDR3 residues: CASSLRLAGGITDTQYF. CDR3 bases: TGTGCCAGCAGCCTACGCCTAGCGGGAGGGATTACAGATACGCAGTATTTT.

This sequence joins TRBV27 and TRBJ2-1, with D maybe TRBD2 (7 bases). The CDR3 totals 14 residues. Trimming removed 5 bases at V and 6 bases at J, with 14 bases between. Germline lookup yields CDR1 MNHEY and CDR2 SMNVEV (reference sequence). CDR3 residues: CASSLGGAGNEQFF. The CDR3 nucleotides read TGTGCCAGCAGTCTTGGGGGGGCTGGCAATGAGCAGTTCTTC.

The V call is TRBV7-2, the J call TRBJ2-7; possible D gene TRBD1, 5 bases. Germline V lookup: CDR1 SGHTA, CDR2 FQGNSA. Trimming took 1 base from V and 0 from J, leaving 13 bases between them. The CDR3 consists of 16 residues. CDR3 in amino acids: CASSLVTGLSSYEQYF. DNA for the CDR3: TGTGCCAGCAGCTTAGTTACAGGCCTCAGCTCCTACGAGCAGTACTTC.

This clonotype was counted only a few times. The V gene is TRBV10-2, the J gene TRBJ2-1; D remains ambiguous. V was pared by 3 bases and J by 8 bases, with 8 bases between. CDR1 and CDR2 from the germline V gene are WSHSY and SAAADI. This CDR3 has 12 amino acids. CDR3 protein: CASSEHGYEQFF. CDR3 DNA sequence: TGCGCCAGCAGTGAACACGGGTATGAGCAGTTCTTC.

This clonotype was seen a few times. J is TRBJ2-2 and V is TRBV14, with D hard to call. V lost 0 bases, J lost 5 bases, and 4 bases lay in between. Germline assignment: CDR1 SGHDN and CDR2 FVKESK. The CDR3 has 13 amino acids. CDR3 sequence: CASSQETTGELFF. The CDR3, as DNA: TGTGCCAGCAGCCAAGAAACGACCGGGGAGCTGTTTTTT.

The chain couples TRBV20-1 to TRBJ2-3, with TRBD2 matching 12 bases. The CDR3 is 16 amino acids. Germline V gene lookup returns CDR1 DFQATT and CDR2 SNEGSKA (reference sequence). Trimming took 5 bases from V and 2 from J; bases not matched to a gene: 8. The CDR3 bases are TGCAGTGCTTTCACCCGGACTAGCGGGGACACAGATACGCAGTATTTT. It codes for CSAFTRTSGDTDTQYF.

This clonotype has a count of ten or more. V is TRBV6-6 and J is TRBJ2-1; D may be TRBD2 (7 bases). CDR1 and CDR2 from the germline V gene are MNHNY and SVGAGI (reference sequence). This CDR3 comprises 15 residues. The V end lost 7 bases, the J end lost 3 bases, and 16 bases lay between the germline ends. The CDR3 is CASTGTIGGYNEQFF. As DNA, the CDR3 is TGTGCCAGCACCGGGACTATAGGGGGCTACAATGAGCAGTTCTTC.

This chain uses TRBV2 with TRBJ2-5; D is ambiguous. Trimming pared 8 bases from V and 5 bases from J, leaving 24 bases between. This CDR3 comprises 16 residues. CDR1 and CDR2 from the germline V gene are SNHLY and FYNNEI. The CDR3 protein is CASGVRQAGIGETQYF. Written as DNA, the CDR3 is TGTGCCAGCGGTGTCCGCCAGGCCGGCATAGGGGAGACCCAGTACTTC.

The V gene is TRBV15, the J gene TRBJ1-5; no reliable D call. Trimming removed 0 bases at V and 8 bases at J, with 11 bases between. The CDR3 covers 14 residues. CDR1 and CDR2 from the germline V gene are LNHNV and YYDKDF (reference sequence). The CDR3 is CATSRDRVGEPQHF. As DNA, the CDR3 is TGTGCCACCAGCAGAGATCGGGTCGGGGAGCCCCAGCATTTT.